The sample holds a few counts of the clone carrying this TCR beta chain. The source of the sample is a study of T cells in tumors after PD-1 blockade. Study information: Some patients also took daily vismodegib 150 mg during anti-PD-1 treatment.

TCRdb's copy holds only in-frame clones and misses some; the assay was immunoSEQ multiplex PCR. This sample has 50,000 to 75,000 clones, with around 72% found just once. This sequence was found in a human donor with basal cell carcinoma. Sequencing was performed on PBMCs, taken after anti-PD-1 treatment.

The CDR3 DNA reads as TGTGCCAGCTCACCAGGACTGGTTTCCTACGAGCAGTACTTC. Protein sequence: CASSPGLVSYEQYF. The chain links TRBV18 to TRBJ2-7; TRBD2 is a possible D gene (5 bases). V lost 2 bases and J 1 base, leaving 9 bases between the germline ends. This CDR3 is built from 14 residues. CDR1 and CDR2 (germline): KGHSH, LQKENI.